This T cell receptor beta chain was profiled in a study of blood T cells in healthy people across ages. Together with a sample-barcoded 5' primer, a J-beta primer mix was included in a second PCR lasting about 7 to 12 cycles. Each CDR3 protein gets one entry after TCRdb re-called the 5' RACE reads with MiXCR. The data hold around 1,000,000 distinct CDR3 sequences, with almost 25% observed a single time. Ten milliliters of peripheral blood were drawn from each donor. RNA extraction gave at least 6 micrograms of total RNA per sample. The sample was also reused in another study, on T cells of mothers and their children. Per that paper: During the second PCR, the M1S primer introduced sample barcodes along with 2-4 random nucleotides. Slightly, though not significantly, more overlap was seen in related than in unrelated mother-child pairs.

The source of this sequence is a girl aged 2 to 10 in good health. The specimen was blood.

CDR3 amino acids: CASSPTDRVTEKLFF. The CDR3 coding sequence is TGTGCCAGCAGTCCCACGGACAGGGTAACTGAAAAACTGTTTTTT. The gene calls are TRBV28 and TRBJ1-4; TRBD1 aligns across 8 bases. This CDR3 region has 15 residues. The ends lost 5 bases at V and 7 bases at J; junction bases unmatched: 9. Germline V gene sequence: CDR1 MDHEN, CDR2 SYDVKM.